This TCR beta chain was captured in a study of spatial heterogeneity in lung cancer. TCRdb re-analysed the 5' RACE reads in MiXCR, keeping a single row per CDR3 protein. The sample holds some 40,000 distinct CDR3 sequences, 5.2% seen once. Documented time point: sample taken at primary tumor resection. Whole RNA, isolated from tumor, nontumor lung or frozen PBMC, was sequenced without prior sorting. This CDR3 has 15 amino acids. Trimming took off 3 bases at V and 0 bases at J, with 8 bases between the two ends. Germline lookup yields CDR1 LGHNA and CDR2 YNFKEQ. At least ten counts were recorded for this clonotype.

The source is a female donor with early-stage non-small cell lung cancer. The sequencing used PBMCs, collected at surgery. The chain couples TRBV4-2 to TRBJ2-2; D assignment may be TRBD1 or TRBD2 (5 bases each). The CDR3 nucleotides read TGTGCCAGCAGCCAGGGGGTATCGAACACCGGGGAGCTGTTTTTT. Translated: CASSQGVSNTGELFF.